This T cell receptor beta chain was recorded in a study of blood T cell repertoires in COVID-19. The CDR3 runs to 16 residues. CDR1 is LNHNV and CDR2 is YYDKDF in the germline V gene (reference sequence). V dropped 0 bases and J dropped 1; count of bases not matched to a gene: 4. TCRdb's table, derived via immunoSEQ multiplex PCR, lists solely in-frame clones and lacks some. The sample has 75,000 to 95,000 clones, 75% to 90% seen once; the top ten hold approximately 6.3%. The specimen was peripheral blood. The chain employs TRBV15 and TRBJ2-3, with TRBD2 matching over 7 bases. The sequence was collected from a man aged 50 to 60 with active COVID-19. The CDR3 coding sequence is TGTGCCACCAGCAGAGATCTCAGCGGGGGCACAGATACGCAGTATTTT. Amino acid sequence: CATSRDLSGGTDTQYF.